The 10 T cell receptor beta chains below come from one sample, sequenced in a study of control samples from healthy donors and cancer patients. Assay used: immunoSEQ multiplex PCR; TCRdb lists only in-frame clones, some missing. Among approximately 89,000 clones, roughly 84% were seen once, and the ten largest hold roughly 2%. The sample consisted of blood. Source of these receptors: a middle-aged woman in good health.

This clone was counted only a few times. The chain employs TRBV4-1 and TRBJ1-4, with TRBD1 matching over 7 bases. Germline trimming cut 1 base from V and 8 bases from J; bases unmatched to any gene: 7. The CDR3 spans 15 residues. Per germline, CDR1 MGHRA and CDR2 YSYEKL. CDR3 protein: CASSQVAFRGEKLFF. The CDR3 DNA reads TGCGCCAGCAGCCAAGTTGCGTTCAGGGGGGAAAAACTGTTTTTT.

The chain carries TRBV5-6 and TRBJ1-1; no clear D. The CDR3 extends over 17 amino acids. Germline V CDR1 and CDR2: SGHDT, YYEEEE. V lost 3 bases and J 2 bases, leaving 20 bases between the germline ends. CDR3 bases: TGTGCCAGCAGCTCCCTAAGGTTTGACACCTCCAACACTGAAGCTTTCTTT. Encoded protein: CASSSLRFDTSNTEAFF.

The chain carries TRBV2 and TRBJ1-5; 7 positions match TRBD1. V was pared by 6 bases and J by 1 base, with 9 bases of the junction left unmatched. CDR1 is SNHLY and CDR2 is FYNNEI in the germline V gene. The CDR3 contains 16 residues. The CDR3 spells CASRNPGGASNQPQHF. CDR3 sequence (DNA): TGTGCCAGCAGGAACCCAGGGGGGGCCAGCAATCAGCCCCAGCATTTT.

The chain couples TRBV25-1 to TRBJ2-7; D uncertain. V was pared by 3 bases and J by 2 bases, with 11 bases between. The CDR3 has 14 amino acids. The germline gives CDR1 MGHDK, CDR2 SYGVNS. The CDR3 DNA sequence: TGTGCCAGCAGTGACCCGACGGACCCCTACGAGCAGTACTTC. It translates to CASSDPTDPYEQYF.

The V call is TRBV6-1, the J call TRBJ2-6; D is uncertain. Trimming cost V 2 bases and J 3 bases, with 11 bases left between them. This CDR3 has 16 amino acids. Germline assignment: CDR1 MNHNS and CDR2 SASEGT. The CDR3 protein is CASSEFQFHGANVLTF. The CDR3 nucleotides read TGTGCCAGCAGTGAATTTCAGTTCCATGGGGCCAACGTCCTGACTTTC.

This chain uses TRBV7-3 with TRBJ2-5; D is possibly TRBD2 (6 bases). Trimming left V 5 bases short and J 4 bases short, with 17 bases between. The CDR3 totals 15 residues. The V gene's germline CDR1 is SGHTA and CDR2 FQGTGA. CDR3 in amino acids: CASSPQGGVRETQYF. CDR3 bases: TGTGCCAGCAGCCCCCAAGGCGGGGTGAGAGAGACCCAGTACTTC.

The CDR3 DNA follows: TGTGCCAGCAGCGGCGGGGGGACACTTAACTATGGCTACACCTTC. Translation gives CASSGGGTLNYGYTF. The chain is built from TRBV9 and TRBJ1-2; D is possibly TRBD1 (6 bases). Germline values: CDR1 SGDLS, CDR2 YYNGEE. This CDR3 is built from 15 residues. V lost 3 bases, J lost 1 base, and 13 bases lay in between.

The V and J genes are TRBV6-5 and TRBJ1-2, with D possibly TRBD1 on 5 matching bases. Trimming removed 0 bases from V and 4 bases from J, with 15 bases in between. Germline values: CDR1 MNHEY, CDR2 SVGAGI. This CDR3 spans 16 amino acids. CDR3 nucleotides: TGTGCCAGCAGTTACTCGGGGCAGGTCCTCTCCTATGGCTACACCTTC. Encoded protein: CASSYSGQVLSYGYTF.

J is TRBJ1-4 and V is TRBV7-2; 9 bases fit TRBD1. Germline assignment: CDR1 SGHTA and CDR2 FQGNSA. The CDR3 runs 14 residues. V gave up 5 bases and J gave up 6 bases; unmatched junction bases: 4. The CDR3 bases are TGTGCCAGCAGCAAGGACAGGGGTGATGAAAAACTGTTTTTT. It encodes CASSKDRGDEKLFF. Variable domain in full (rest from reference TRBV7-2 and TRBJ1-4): GAGVSQSPSNKVTEKGKDVELRCDPISGHTALYWYRQSLGQGLEFLIYFQGNSAPDKSGLPSDRFSAERTGGSVSTLTIQRTQQEDSAVYLCASSKDRGDEKLFFGSGTQLSVL.

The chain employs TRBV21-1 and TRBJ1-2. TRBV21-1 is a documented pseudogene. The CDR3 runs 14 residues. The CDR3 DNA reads TGTGCCAGCAGCAAAACCTCGAACTTCTATGGCTACACCTTC. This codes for CASSKTSNFYGYTF.